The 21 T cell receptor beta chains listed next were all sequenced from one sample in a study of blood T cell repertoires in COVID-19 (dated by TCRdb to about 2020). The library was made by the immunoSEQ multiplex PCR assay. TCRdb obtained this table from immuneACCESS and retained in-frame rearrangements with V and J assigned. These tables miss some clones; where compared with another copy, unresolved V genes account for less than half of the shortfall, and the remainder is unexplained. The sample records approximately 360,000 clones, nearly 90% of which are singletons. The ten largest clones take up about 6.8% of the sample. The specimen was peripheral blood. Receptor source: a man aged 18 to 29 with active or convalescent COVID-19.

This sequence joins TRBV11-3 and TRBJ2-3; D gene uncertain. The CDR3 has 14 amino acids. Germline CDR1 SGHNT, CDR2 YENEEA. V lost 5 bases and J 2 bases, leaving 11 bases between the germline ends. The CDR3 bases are TGTGCCAGCAGCCCCCTGGCCAACACAGATACGCAGTATTTT. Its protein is CASSPLANTDTQYF.

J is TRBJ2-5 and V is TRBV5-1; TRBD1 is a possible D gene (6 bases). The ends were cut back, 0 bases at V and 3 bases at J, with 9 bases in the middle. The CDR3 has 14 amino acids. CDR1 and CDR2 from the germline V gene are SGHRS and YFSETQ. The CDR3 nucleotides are TGCGCCAGCAGCTTGGGGGGGCTGGAAGAGACCCAGTACTTC. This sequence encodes CASSLGGLEETQYF.

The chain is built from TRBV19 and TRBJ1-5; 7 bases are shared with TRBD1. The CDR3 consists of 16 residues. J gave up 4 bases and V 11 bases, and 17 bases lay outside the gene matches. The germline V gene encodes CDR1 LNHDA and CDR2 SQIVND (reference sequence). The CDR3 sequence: CASGVARGQGNQPQHF. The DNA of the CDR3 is TGTGCCTCGGGGGTCGCGAGGGGGCAGGGGAATCAGCCCCAGCATTTT.

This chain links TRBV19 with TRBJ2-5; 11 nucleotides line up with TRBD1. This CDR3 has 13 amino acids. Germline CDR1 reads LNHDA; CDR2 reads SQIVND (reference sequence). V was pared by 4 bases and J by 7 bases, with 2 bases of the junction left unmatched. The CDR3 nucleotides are TGTGCCAGTAGTACGGGACAGGGGGGGACCCAGTACTTC. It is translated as CASSTGQGGTQYF.

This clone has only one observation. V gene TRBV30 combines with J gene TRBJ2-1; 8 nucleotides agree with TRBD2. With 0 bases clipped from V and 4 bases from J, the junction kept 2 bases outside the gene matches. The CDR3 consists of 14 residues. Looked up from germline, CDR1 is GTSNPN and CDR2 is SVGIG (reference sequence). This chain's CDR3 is CAWSVSSGYNEQFF. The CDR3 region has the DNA TGTGCCTGGAGTGTGTCTAGCGGGTACAATGAGCAGTTCTTC.

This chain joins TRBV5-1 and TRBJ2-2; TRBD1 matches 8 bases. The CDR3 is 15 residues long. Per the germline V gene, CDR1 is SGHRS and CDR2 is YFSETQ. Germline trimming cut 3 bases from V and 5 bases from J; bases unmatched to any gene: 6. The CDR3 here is CASSSGQGGTGELFF. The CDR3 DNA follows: TGCGCCAGCAGCTCAGGACAGGGAGGAACCGGGGAGCTGTTTTTT.

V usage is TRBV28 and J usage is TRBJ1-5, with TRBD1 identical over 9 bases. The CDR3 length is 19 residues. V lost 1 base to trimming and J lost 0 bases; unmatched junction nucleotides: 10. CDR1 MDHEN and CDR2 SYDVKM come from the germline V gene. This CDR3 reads CASSLLSGTGTYSNQPQHF. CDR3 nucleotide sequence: TGTGCCAGCAGTTTATTGTCCGGGACAGGGACCTATAGCAATCAGCCCCAGCATTTT.

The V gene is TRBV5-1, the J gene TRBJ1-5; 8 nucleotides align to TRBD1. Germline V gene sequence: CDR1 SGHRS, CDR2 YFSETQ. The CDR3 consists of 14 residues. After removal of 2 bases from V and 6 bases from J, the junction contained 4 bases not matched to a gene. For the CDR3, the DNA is TGCGCCAGCAGCTTAGACAGGGGTACTCAGCCCCAGCATTTT. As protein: CASSLDRGTQPQHF.

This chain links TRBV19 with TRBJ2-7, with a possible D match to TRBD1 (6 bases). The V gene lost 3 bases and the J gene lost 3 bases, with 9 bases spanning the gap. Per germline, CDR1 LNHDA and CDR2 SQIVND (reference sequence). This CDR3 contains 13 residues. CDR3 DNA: TGTGCCAGTAGTATTCAGGGACACTACGAGCAGTACTTC. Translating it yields CASSIQGHYEQYF.

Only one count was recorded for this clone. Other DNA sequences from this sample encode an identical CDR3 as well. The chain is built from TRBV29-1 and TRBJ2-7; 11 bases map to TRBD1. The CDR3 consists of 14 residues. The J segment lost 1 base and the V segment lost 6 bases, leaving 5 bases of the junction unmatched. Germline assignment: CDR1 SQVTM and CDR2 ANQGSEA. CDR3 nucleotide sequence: TGCAGCGTCGCCGGGACAGGGGGATCCTACGAGCAGTACTTC. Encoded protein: CSVAGTGGSYEQYF.

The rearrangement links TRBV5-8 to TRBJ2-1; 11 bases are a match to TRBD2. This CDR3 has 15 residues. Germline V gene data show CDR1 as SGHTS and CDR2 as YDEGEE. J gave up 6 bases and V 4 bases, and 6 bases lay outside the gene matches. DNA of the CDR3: TGTGCCAGCAGCCGGGGACTAGCGGAGAGCAATGAGCAGTTCTTC. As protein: CASSRGLAESNEQFF.

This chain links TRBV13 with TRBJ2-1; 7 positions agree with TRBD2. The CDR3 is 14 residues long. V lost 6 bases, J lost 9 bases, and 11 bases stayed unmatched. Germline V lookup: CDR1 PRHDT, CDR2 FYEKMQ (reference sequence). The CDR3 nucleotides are TGTGCCAGCAGTCCAATTGCGGGAGTTAGTGAGCAGTTCTTC. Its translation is CASSPIAGVSEQFF. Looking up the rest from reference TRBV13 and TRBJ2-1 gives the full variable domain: AAGVIQSPRHLIKEKRETATLKCYPIPRHDTVYWYQQGPGQDPQFLISFYEKMQSDKGSIPDRFSAQQFSDYHSELNMSSLELGDSALYFCASSPIAGVSEQFFGPGTRLTVL.

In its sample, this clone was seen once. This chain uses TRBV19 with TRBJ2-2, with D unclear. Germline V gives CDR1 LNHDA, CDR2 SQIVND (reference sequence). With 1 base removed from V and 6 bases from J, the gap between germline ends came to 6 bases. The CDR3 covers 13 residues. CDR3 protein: CASSIVSAGELFF. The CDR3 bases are TGTGCCAGTAGTATAGTTTCGGCCGGGGAGCTGTTTTTT.

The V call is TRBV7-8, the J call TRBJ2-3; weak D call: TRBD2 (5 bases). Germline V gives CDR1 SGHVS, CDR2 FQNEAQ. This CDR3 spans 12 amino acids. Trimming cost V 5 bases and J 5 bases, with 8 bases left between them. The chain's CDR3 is CASSGGGDTQYF. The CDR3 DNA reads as TGTGCCAGCAGCGGAGGAGGAGATACGCAGTATTTT.

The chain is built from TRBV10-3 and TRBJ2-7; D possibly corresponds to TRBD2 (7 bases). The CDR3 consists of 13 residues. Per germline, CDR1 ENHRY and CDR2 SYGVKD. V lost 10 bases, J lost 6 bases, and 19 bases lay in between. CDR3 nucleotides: TGTGCCACCAGCGGGACATATGATGCCGAGCAGTACTTC. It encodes CATSGTYDAEQYF.

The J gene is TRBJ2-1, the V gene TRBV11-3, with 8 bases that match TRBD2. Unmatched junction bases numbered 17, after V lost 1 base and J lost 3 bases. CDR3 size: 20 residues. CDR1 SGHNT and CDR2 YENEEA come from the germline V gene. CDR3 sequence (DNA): TGTGCCAGCAGCTTAGCCGGCAGGGGATTAGCGGGATTGGGCTACAATGAGCAGTTCTTC. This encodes CASSLAGRGLAGLGYNEQFF.

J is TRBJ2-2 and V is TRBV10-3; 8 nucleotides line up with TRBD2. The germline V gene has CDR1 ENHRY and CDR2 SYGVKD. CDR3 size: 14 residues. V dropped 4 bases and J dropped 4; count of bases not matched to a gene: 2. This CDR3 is CAISGLASTGELFF. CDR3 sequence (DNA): TGTGCCATCAGTGGACTAGCGAGCACCGGGGAGCTGTTTTTT.

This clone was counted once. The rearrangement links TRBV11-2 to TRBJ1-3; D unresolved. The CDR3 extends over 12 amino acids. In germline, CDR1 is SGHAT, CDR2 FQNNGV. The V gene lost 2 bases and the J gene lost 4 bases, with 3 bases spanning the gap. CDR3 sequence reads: CASSLSGNTIYF. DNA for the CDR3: TGTGCCAGCAGCTTATCAGGAAACACCATATATTTT. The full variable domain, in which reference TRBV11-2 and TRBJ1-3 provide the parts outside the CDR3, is EAGVAQSPRYKIIEKRQSVAFWCNPISGHATLYWYQQILGQGPKLLIQFQNNGVVDDSQLPKDRFSAERLKGVDSTLKIQPAKLEDSAVYLCASSLSGNTIYFGEGSWLTVV.

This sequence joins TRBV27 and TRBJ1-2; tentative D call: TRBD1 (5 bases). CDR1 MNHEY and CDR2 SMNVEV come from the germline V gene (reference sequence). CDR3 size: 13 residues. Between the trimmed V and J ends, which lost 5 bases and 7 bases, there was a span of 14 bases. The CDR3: CASSTRQGGGYTF. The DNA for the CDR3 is TGTGCCAGCAGTACCCGGCAGGGAGGTGGCTACACCTTC.

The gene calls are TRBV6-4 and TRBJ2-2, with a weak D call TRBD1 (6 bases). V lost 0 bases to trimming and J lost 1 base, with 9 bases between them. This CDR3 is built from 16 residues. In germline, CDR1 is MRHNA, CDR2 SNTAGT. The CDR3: CASSDSGHGNTGELFF. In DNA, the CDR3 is TGTGCCAGCAGTGACTCGGGACACGGGAACACCGGGGAGCTGTTTTTT.

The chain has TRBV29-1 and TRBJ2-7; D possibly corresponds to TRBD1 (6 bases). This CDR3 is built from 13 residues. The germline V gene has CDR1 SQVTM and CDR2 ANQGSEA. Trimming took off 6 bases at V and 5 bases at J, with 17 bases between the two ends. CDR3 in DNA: TGCAGCGTCATACAGGGAACTGGGAACGAGCAGTACTTC. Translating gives CSVIQGTGNEQYF.